The following is a T cell receptor beta chain sequence with its context. The sample comes from a study of blood T cell repertoires in COVID-19. There are 13 residues in the CDR3. The germline CDR1 and CDR2 sequences are MNHNY and SVGAGI (reference sequence). The germline V and J ends were trimmed by 5 bases and 5 bases, with 12 bases remaining between them. Produced via immunoSEQ multiplex PCR; TCRdb's table is partial and in-frame only. The sample yields fewer than 300,000 clones, roughly 84% seen once. V and J are TRBV6-6 and TRBJ1-2; the D gene is possibly TRBD1 (5 bases). The source of this sequence is a woman aged 18-29 years with acute or convalescent COVID-19. The sequencing input was peripheral blood. DNA of the CDR3: TGTGCCAGCAGTCCTACCGGACATTATGGCTACACCTTC. Translating gives CASSPTGHYGYTF.